These T cell receptor beta chains were read from a single sample in a study of shared clonotypes between healthy human individuals. Produced via immunoSEQ multiplex PCR; TCRdb's table is partial and in-frame only. Among around 700,000 clones listed, around three quarters were seen once. The sample taken for sequencing was memory CD4+ T cells sorted from blood. These receptors were collected from a woman aged 30 to 39 in good health. Each CDR3 is given with its conserved first and last residue. The order of the fields is clone size, V gene, D gene, J gene, CDR3 protein, CDR3 DNA. D genes are given only for firm matches. Only some rows state a clone size, as once, few, many or a class for expanded clones.

-	TRBV28	-	TRBJ1-5	CASSLTTVRDRNQPQHF	TGTGCCAGCAGTTTAACTACGGTGAGGGACCGCAATCAGCCCCAGCATTTT
few	TRBV6-5	TRBD2	TRBJ2-7	CASSYGGTSGSPEQYF	TGTGCCAGCAGTTACGGAGGGACTAGCGGGAGTCCGGAGCAGTACTTC
-	TRBV2	TRBD1	TRBJ1-2	CASSESGDRVNYGYTF	TGTGCCAGCAGTGAATCAGGGGACAGGGTAAACTATGGCTACACCTTC
-	TRBV5-4	-	TRBJ2-5	CASSEQETQYF	TGTGCCAGCAGCGAACAAGAGACCCAGTACTTC
-	TRBV5-6	TRBD1	TRBJ1-3	CASSRDSEARNTIYF	TGTGCCAGCAGCCGGGACAGTGAAGCACGAAACACCATATATTTT
-	TRBV6-6	-	TRBJ2-5	CASRPRDWGEETQYF	TGTGCCAGCAGGCCCCGGGACTGGGGGGAAGAGACCCAGTACTTC
-	TRBV6-5	-	TRBJ2-7	CASSPPGLYEQYF	TGTGCCAGCAGTCCCCCAGGGTTGTACGAGCAGTACTTC
few	TRBV7-2	TRBD1	TRBJ1-3	CASSLAGTGFSGNTIYF	TGTGCCAGCAGCTTAGCCGGGACAGGGTTTTCTGGAAACACCATATATTTT
-	TRBV4-1	-	TRBJ2-2	CASSHGVTGTYNTGELFF	TGCGCCAGCAGCCACGGAGTTACCGGGACCTATAACACCGGGGAGCTGTTTTTT
-	TRBV11-2	TRBD1	TRBJ2-7	CASSLDLQGDNEQYF	TGTGCCAGCAGCTTAGATCTGCAGGGGGACAACGAGCAGTACTTC
-	TRBV5-1	TRBD2	TRBJ2-1	CASSLSGRAENEQFF	TGCGCCAGCAGCTTGTCCGGGAGGGCCGAAAATGAGCAGTTCTTC
-	TRBV30	-	TRBJ1-5	CAWSRAGDQPQHF	TGTGCCTGGAGTAGGGCAGGGGATCAGCCCCAGCATTTT
-	TRBV6-5	-	TRBJ2-7	CASSYRIKGPYEQYF	TGTGCCAGCAGTTACCGTATCAAGGGGCCCTACGAGCAGTACTTC
-	TRBV11-2	-	TRBJ1-2	CASSLVATGRYGYTF	TGTGCCAGCAGCTTAGTTGCCACAGGCCGCTATGGCTACACCTTC
once	TRBV7-3	-	TRBJ2-6	CASSRGFGANVLTF	TGTGCCAGCAGTCGAGGTTTTGGGGCCAACGTCCTGACTTTC
-	TRBV18	TRBD1	TRBJ2-1	CASSSLGQGSNEQFF	TGTGCCAGCTCATCCCTGGGACAGGGATCAAATGAGCAGTTCTTC
-	TRBV5-1	-	TRBJ2-7	CASSLVADSYEQYF	TGCGCCAGCAGCTTGGTAGCGGATTCCTACGAGCAGTACTTC
-	TRBV27	TRBD2	TRBJ2-7	CASRLAGVDEQYF	TGTGCCAGCAGGCTAGCGGGAGTTGACGAGCAGTACTTC
-	TRBV11-2	-	TRBJ2-7	CASSLEGTASIWQYF	TGTGCCAGCAGCTTAGAGGGGACCGCGTCGATTTGGCAGTACTTC
-	TRBV6-4	-	TRBJ1-2	CASSAQGFGGYTF	TGTGCCAGCAGTGCGCAGGGTTTTGGTGGCTACACCTTC
once	TRBV7-2	TRBD1	TRBJ2-7	CASSLGTGQAYEQYF	TGTGCCAGCAGCTTAGGGACGGGACAGGCCTACGAGCAGTACTTC
many	TRBV5-1	-	TRBJ1-2	CASSPTRGAPYGYTF	TGCGCCAGCAGCCCTACCCGAGGGGCCCCATATGGCTACACCTTC
-	TRBV25-1	-	TRBJ2-3	CASKATTDTQYF	TGTGCCAGCAAGGCGACTACAGATACGCAGTATTTT
-	TRBV20-1	-	TRBJ2-7	CSARPYYEQYF	TGCAGTGCTAGACCCTACTACGAGCAGTACTTC
-	TRBV27	TRBD1	TRBJ2-7	CASSMTGIIGYEQYF	TGTGCCAGCAGTATGACAGGGATAATCGGCTACGAGCAGTACTTC
once	TRBV9	TRBD1	TRBJ1-4	CASSVGDGRGNEKLFF	TGTGCCAGCAGCGTCGGAGATGGCAGGGGGAATGAAAAACTGTTTTTT
few	TRBV7-9	-	TRBJ1-2	CASSPTTTPNYGYTF	TGTGCCAGCAGCCCCACGACGACACCTAACTATGGCTACACCTTC
-	TRBV6-5	-	TRBJ2-5	CASSYGPGQETQYF	TGTGCCAGCAGTTACGGTCCGGGGCAAGAGACCCAGTACTTC
-	TRBV5-5	TRBD1	TRBJ2-1	CASSLQTGVPEQFF	TGTGCCAGCAGCTTACAGACAGGGGTTCCTGAGCAGTTCTTC
-	TRBV4-2	TRBD1	TRBJ2-3	CASSPIGGLTGDTQYF	TGTGCCAGCAGCCCGATAGGGGGCCTGACCGGAGATACGCAGTATTTT
-	TRBV28	-	TRBJ1-1	CASSLITGEAFF	TGTGCCAGCAGTTTGATAACCGGTGAAGCTTTCTTT
-	TRBV27	-	TRBJ2-6	CASSLAPRSSGANVLTF	TGTGCCAGCAGTTTGGCCCCGAGGAGCTCTGGGGCCAACGTCCTGACTTTC
-	TRBV7-3	-	TRBJ2-3	CASSLNDGSTDTQYF	TGTGCCAGCAGCCTAAACGACGGAAGCACAGATACGCAGTATTTT
-	TRBV4-2	-	TRBJ1-3	CASSPSPSTAGNTIYF	TGTGCCAGCAGCCCCTCCCCCTCAACGGCTGGAAACACCATATATTTT
once	TRBV30	-	TRBJ2-3	CAWSVRDTDTQYF	TGTGCCTGGAGCGTCCGGGACACAGATACGCAGTATTTT
-	TRBV7-3	TRBD2	TRBJ2-1	CASSLSRTSYNEQFF	TGTGCCAGCAGCTTAAGTAGGACTAGTTATAATGAGCAGTTCTTC
once	TRBV27	TRBD1	TRBJ2-6	CASSLHRGPSSSGANVLTF	TGTGCCAGCAGCCTCCACAGGGGGCCGAGCAGCTCTGGGGCCAACGTCCTGACTTTC
few	TRBV5-1	-	TRBJ2-2	CASSLGQYITGELFF	TGCGCCAGCAGCTTGGGACAGTACATCACCGGGGAGCTGTTTTTT
-	TRBV19	TRBD2	TRBJ2-1	CASSILLAGHWGEQFF	TGTGCCAGTAGTATCCTGCTAGCGGGACACTGGGGTGAGCAGTTCTTC
once	TRBV25-1	TRBD1	TRBJ1-4	CASITSGTGDEKLFF	TGTGCCAGCATAACGTCCGGGACAGGGGATGAAAAACTGTTTTTT
few	TRBV27	-	TRBJ2-5	CASSLISASQETQYF	TGTGCCAGCAGTTTAATCTCGGCTAGCCAGGAGACCCAGTACTTC
-	TRBV25-1	TRBD2	TRBJ2-7	CASSDPGGYYEQYF	TGTGCCAGCAGTGATCCGGGAGGGTACTACGAGCAGTACTTC
-	TRBV7-2	-	TRBJ2-7	CASSSRRGGPPQLYEQYF	TGTGCCAGCAGCTCTAGAAGAGGCGGTCCCCCTCAGCTCTACGAGCAGTACTTC
few	TRBV28	-	TRBJ1-2	CASSQETGQIYGYTF	TGTGCCAGCAGCCAAGAGACAGGTCAGATCTATGGCTACACCTTC